Sequencing of this T cell receptor (beta chain) was carried out in a study of shared clonotypes between healthy human individuals. Looked up from germline, CDR1 is MDHEN and CDR2 is SYDVKM. Trimming removed 6 bases at V and 10 bases at J, with 19 bases between. This CDR3 is built from 14 residues. Naive CD8 cells, CD45RO-negative and positively selected for CCR7, excluded terminally differentiated effector memory CD45RA+ cells. TCRdb's copy holds only in-frame clones and misses some; the assay was immunoSEQ multiplex PCR. In the table there are 650,000 to 800,000 clones, about 91% of which are singletons.

This sequence originates from a man aged 30 to 39 in good health. The chain carries TRBV28 and TRBJ2-1, with D possibly being TRBD1 (5 bases). Material: naive CD8+ T cells sorted from blood. CDR3 bases: TGTGCCAGCAGCCCACTGCAGGGTTTTCGGGAGCAGTTCTTC. This encodes CASSPLQGFREQFF.